One and the same sample provided the 15 T cell receptor beta chains below, sequenced in a study of cytomegalovirus exposure and HLA in healthy donors. The study ran its PCR with 60 Vbeta and 13 Jbeta primers. The assay was immunoSEQ multiplex PCR, and TCRdb's table has in-frame clones only and misses some. This sample carries tens of thousands of clones, less than 85% of them seen once, and the ten largest clones take 4.2%. The sequenced sample consisted of PBMCs. These receptor sequences come from a man aged 55-75 years in good health and CMV-seronegative.

This chain connects TRBV5-8 to TRBJ1-1, with D possibly matching TRBD1 (6 bases). Germline CDR1 reads SGHTS; CDR2 reads YDEGEE. The length of the CDR3 is 15 residues. V lost 0 bases to trimming and J lost 4 bases, with 13 bases between them. Written as DNA, the CDR3 is TGTGCCAGCAGCTTGGGCAGGACAGACCTCACTGAAGCTTTCTTT. This translates into CASSLGRTDLTEAFF.

The chain has TRBV9 and TRBJ2-7; 7 nucleotides match TRBD2. CDR3 length equals 16 residues. V lost 1 base, J lost 0 bases, and 7 bases stayed unmatched. Germline V CDR1 and CDR2: SGDLS, YYNGEE. Here the CDR3 DNA reads TGTGCCAGCAGCGTACGGGGGGTGGAAGGCTCCTACGAGCAGTACTTC. Protein product: CASSVRGVEGSYEQYF.

This clone was seen once. V gene TRBV19 combines with J gene TRBJ2-5; tentative D call: TRBD1 (7 bases). V dropped 10 bases and J dropped 0 bases, with 15 bases sitting between them. CDR1 is LNHDA, CDR2 SQIVND, per germline (reference sequence). The CDR3 has 14 amino acids. CDR3: CATAPGGYQETQYF. In nucleotides, the CDR3 is TGTGCCACCGCCCCAGGGGGGTACCAAGAGACCCAGTACTTC.

This chain connects TRBV19 to TRBJ2-3; D may be TRBD2 (6 bases). This CDR3 is built from 16 residues. V was trimmed by 7 bases and J by 5 bases, leaving 22 bases between them. Germline V gene lookup returns CDR1 LNHDA and CDR2 SQIVND (reference sequence). The CDR3 sequence is CASKVSTPFGGDTQYF. For the CDR3, the DNA is TGTGCCAGTAAGGTATCGACACCCTTCGGGGGAGATACGCAGTATTTT. The full variable domain, completed using reference TRBV19 and TRBJ2-3, is DGGITQSPKYLFRKEGQNVTLSCEQNLNHDAMYWYRQDPGQGLRLIYYSQIVNDFQKGDIAEGYSVSREKKESFPLTVTSAQKNPTAFYLCASKVSTPFGGDTQYFGPGTRLTVL.

In this sample, this clone turned up a few times. The rearrangement uses TRBV7-9 and TRBJ1-2; D remains unclear. The germline CDR1 and CDR2 sequences are SEHNR and FQNEAQ (reference sequence). CDR3 length equals 13 residues. The V and J ends lost 4 bases and 3 bases respectively, with 9 bases between them. CDR3 amino acids: CASSSGVYYGYTF. The CDR3 nucleotides are TGTGCCAGCAGCTCCGGGGTGTACTATGGCTACACCTTC.

The chain recombines TRBV5-1 with TRBJ2-3, with TRBD1 identical over 7 bases. This CDR3 region has 15 residues. V shed 3 bases and J 1 base; nucleotides not matched to a gene: 5. Per the germline V gene, CDR1 is SGHRS and CDR2 is YFSETQ. CDR3 sequence: CASSSTDRGTDTQYF. CDR3 sequence (DNA): TGCGCCAGCAGCTCGACAGACAGGGGCACAGATACGCAGTATTTT.

This clone is a singleton in its sample. The chain uses TRBV18 and TRBJ1-1, with 8 bases fitting TRBD1. V trimming: 5 bases; J trimming: 9 bases; junction bases outside the gene matches: 5. The CDR3 runs to 12 residues. Germline CDR1 is KGHSH and CDR2 is LQKENI. CDR3 amino acids: CASSGQGAQAFF. The DNA of the CDR3 is TGTGCCAGCTCAGGGCAGGGGGCACAAGCTTTCTTT.

The chain links TRBV25-1 to TRBJ2-7, with TRBD1 matching 10 bases. The CDR3 has 14 residues. CDR1 MGHDK and CDR2 SYGVNS come from the germline V gene. The J segment lost 5 bases and the V segment lost 4 bases, leaving 5 bases of the junction unmatched. DNA of the CDR3: TGTGCCAGCAGTGTACCGGACAGGGGGGACGAGCAGTACTTC. Its protein is CASSVPDRGDEQYF.

This chain connects TRBV30 to TRBJ2-3; TRBD2 matches 9 bases. Germline V gene lookup returns CDR1 GTSNPN and CDR2 SVGIG (reference sequence). The CDR3 extends over 15 amino acids. After removal of 4 bases from V and 2 bases from J, the junction contained 7 bases not matched to a gene. The CDR3 nucleotides are TGTGCCTGGACCGGGCTAGCGGGAATCACAGATACGCAGTATTTT. This codes for CAWTGLAGITDTQYF.

The chain carries TRBV6-1 and TRBJ2-1, with TRBD2 matching over 8 bases. Per the germline V gene, CDR1 is MNHNS and CDR2 is SASEGT. Trimming cost V 0 bases and J 8 bases; bases outside gene matches: 6. The CDR3 is made up of 15 amino acids. The DNA of the CDR3 is TGTGCCAGCAGTGAAGCGACGGGGGGGCCGGATGAGCAGTTCTTC. This sequence encodes CASSEATGGPDEQFF.

The J gene is TRBJ1-1, the V gene TRBV11-3; no firm D call. CDR3 size: 13 residues. Germline CDR1 and CDR2: SGHNT and YENEEA. Deletions cut 1 base from V and 7 bases from J, with 10 bases between. The CDR3 is CASSLGGGSEAFF. CDR3 in DNA: TGTGCCAGCAGCTTAGGCGGCGGGAGTGAAGCTTTCTTT.

This clone has just a few counts. This chain links TRBV14 with TRBJ2-1, with D possibly matching TRBD2 (6 bases). V was clipped by 0 bases and J by 12 bases, with 12 bases between them. CDR1 SGHDN and CDR2 FVKESK come from the germline V gene. The CDR3 extends over 13 amino acids. CDR3 nucleotides: TGTGCCAGCAGCCAAGATAGGGCGACTAGGCAGTTCTTC. Protein: CASSQDRATRQFF.

The CDR3 bases are TGTGCCAGTAGTACCCGGGACAGACAGAACAATGAGCAGTTCTTC. Its protein product is CASSTRDRQNNEQFF. The chain links TRBV19 to TRBJ2-1, with 7 bases matching TRBD1. The CDR3 runs to 15 residues. Trimming removed 4 bases from V and 5 bases from J; junction bases left unmatched: 8. Per the germline V gene, CDR1 is LNHDA and CDR2 is SQIVND (reference sequence).

The CDR3 DNA reads TGTGCCAGCAGCAAAGGGGGAGGCAGGGTCTACGAGCAGTACTTC. Encoded protein: CASSKGGGRVYEQYF. This chain links TRBV21-1 with TRBJ2-7; the table calls TRBD2, which could not be checked here. TRBV21-1 is a pseudogene. The CDR3 sequence is 15 residues long.

The gene calls are TRBV27 and TRBJ2-1, with TRBD2 identical over 10 bases. J lost 9 bases, V lost 5 bases, and 16 bases had no gene match. CDR1 MNHEY and CDR2 SMNVEV come from the germline V gene (reference sequence). CDR3 length equals 17 residues. The CDR3 here is CASSPLSDSGGAGEQFF. As DNA, the CDR3 is TGTGCCAGCAGTCCCCTTTCGGACAGCGGGGGGGCGGGTGAGCAGTTCTTC.